Each of the 24 T cell receptor beta chains below was sequenced from the same sample in a study of T-cell memory formation after mild COVID-19. TCRdb analysed the 5' RACE reads with MiXCR anew, one entry per CDR3 protein. The data contain about 50,000 distinct CDR3 sequences, roughly a tenth of them singletons. The specimen sequenced was PBMCs or a T cell subset sorted from them (not recorded which). The source of these receptors is an adult woman who had mild COVID-19 (a few samples of this study predate the infection). Cell type and time point are not known.

The CDR3 coding sequence is TGCAGTGCTTCCCGGACAGGGAGCTCCTACGAGCAGTACGTC. Protein product: CSASRTGSSYEQYV. The chain carries TRBV20-1 and TRBJ2-7, with 8 bases identical to TRBD1. From germline, CDR1 is DFQATT and CDR2 SNEGSKA (reference sequence). The CDR3 loop spans 14 amino acids. J gave up 0 bases and V 5 bases, and 6 bases lay outside the gene matches.

This clonotype rates as medium-sized (0.01 to 0.1%). The gene calls are TRBV7-2 and TRBJ2-1; TRBD2 agrees at 8 bases. J was trimmed by 1 base and V by 2 bases; bases with no gene match: 4. There are 16 residues in the CDR3. The germline CDR1 and CDR2 sequences are SGHTA and FQGNSA. CDR3 DNA: TGTGCCAGCAGCTTATTGGGCGGGGGGTCCTACAATGAGCAGTTCTTC. It encodes CASSLLGGGSYNEQFF.

In its sample, this clonotype was seen a few times. This chain links TRBV6-8 with TRBJ2-1; D is possibly TRBD1 (5 bases). V was pared by 11 bases and J by 3 bases, with 17 bases between. This CDR3 has 14 amino acids. Germline CDR1 and CDR2: MNHGY and SAAAGT. CDR3 in amino acids: CAPPHRRFYNEQFF. CDR3 DNA sequence: TGTGCCCCCCCCCACAGGCGGTTCTACAATGAGCAGTTCTTC.

This chain connects TRBV7-6 to TRBJ2-7; 9 bases are a match to TRBD2. Germline V CDR1 and CDR2: SGHVS, FNYEAQ. Germline trimming cut 5 bases from V and 2 bases from J; bases unmatched to any gene: 13. The CDR3 has 17 residues. The DNA of the CDR3 is TGTGCCAGCAGCGCCAACTCGGCGGGAGGGAATACCTACGAGCAGTACTTC. This translates into CASSANSAGGNTYEQYF.

The chain carries TRBV6-6 and TRBJ1-1, with 12 bases identical to TRBD1. Germline trimming cut 0 bases from V and 5 bases from J; bases unmatched to any gene: 1. This CDR3 region has 15 residues. Germline V gives CDR1 MNHNY, CDR2 SVGAGI (reference sequence). CDR3 sequence (DNA): TGTGCCAGCAGTTACTCGGGACAGGGGGCGACTGAAGCTTTCTTT. It codes for CASSYSGQGATEAFF.

The chain is built from TRBV12-3 or TRBV12-4 and TRBJ2-3; 8 bases line up with TRBD2. The CDR3 extends over 16 amino acids. V was pared by 6 bases and J by 3 bases, with 11 bases of the junction left unmatched. As DNA, the CDR3 is TGTGCCAGCAGCCCCGGGAGGGAGCAGGGAACAGATACGCAGTATTTT. This sequence encodes CASSPGREQGTDTQYF.

This clonotype was found many times. The CDR3 coding sequence is TGTGCCAGCAGCTTAGATGGCCAGGGAGGAGATACGCAGTATTTT. Translation gives CASSLDGQGGDTQYF. This chain uses TRBV7-6 with TRBJ2-3; TRBD2 might be the D (6 bases). Germline lookup yields CDR1 SGHVS and CDR2 FNYEAQ. The ends were cut back, 1 base at V and 5 bases at J, with 13 bases in the middle. The CDR3 is 15 residues long.

The chain joins TRBV2 to TRBJ2-3, with D perhaps matching TRBD2 (6 bases). Between the trimmed V and J ends, which lost 6 bases and 0 bases, there was a span of 16 bases. The CDR3 sequence is 16 residues long. Germline CDR1 and CDR2: SNHLY and FYNNEI. Here the CDR3 reads CASSRSGTGSTDTQYF. The CDR3 region has the DNA TGTGCCAGCAGCCGATCCGGGACTGGAAGCACAGATACGCAGTATTTT.

Only a few counts were recorded for this clonotype. This chain links TRBV27 with TRBJ2-3; possible D gene TRBD2, 6 bases. CDR1 and CDR2 from the germline V gene are MNHEY and SMNVEV (reference sequence). The CDR3 consists of 16 residues. Between the trimmed V and J ends, which lost 3 bases and 1 base, there was a span of 14 bases. The CDR3 nucleotides read TGTGCCAGCAGTTTGGGAGGACCAGGTGGCACAGATACGCAGTATTTT. Amino acid sequence: CASSLGGPGGTDTQYF.

The CDR3, as DNA: TGTGCCACCAGTGATTTGAAACAGCCGAAGGGGACCCAGTACTTC. Translating it yields CATSDLKQPKGTQYF. The chain uses TRBV24-1 and TRBJ2-5; D is uncertain. The CDR3 loop spans 15 amino acids. V dropped 0 bases and J dropped 7 bases, with 14 bases sitting between them. CDR1 is KGHDR, CDR2 SFDVKD, per germline.

The chain links TRBV9 to TRBJ2-3; D possibly corresponds to TRBD2 (5 bases). The germline CDR1 and CDR2 sequences are SGDLS and YYNGEE. V dropped 3 bases and J dropped 3 bases, with 14 bases sitting between them. This CDR3 is 15 amino acids long. The CDR3 DNA is TGTGCCAGCAGCGCGGACTCCGGGCTGACAGATACGCAGTATTTT. It encodes CASSADSGLTDTQYF.

This clonotype was recorded many times. This chain uses TRBV7-9 with TRBJ2-3; 10 bases map to TRBD2. There are 15 residues in the CDR3. Trimming cost V 4 bases and J 1 base; bases outside gene matches: 2. Germline V gene data show CDR1 as SEHNR and CDR2 as FQNEAQ (reference sequence). The CDR3: CASSSGTSGTDTQYF. CDR3 DNA sequence: TGTGCCAGCAGCTCCGGGACTAGCGGCACAGATACGCAGTATTTT.

This clonotype was recorded only once. The chain uses TRBV20-1 and TRBJ2-3, with a tentative D call TRBD2 (6 bases). CDR1 is DFQATT and CDR2 is SNEGSKA in the germline V gene (reference sequence). The CDR3 covers 15 residues. V lost 5 bases to trimming and J lost 3 bases, with 18 bases between them. CDR3 sequence reads: CSAGRYGGDTDTQYF. For the CDR3, the DNA is TGCAGTGCTGGGAGATATGGCGGGGATACAGATACGCAGTATTTT.

This clonotype was counted a few times. The chain joins TRBV5-1 to TRBJ2-5; D is ambiguous. The CDR3 is 12 residues long. CDR1 is SGHRS and CDR2 is YFSETQ in the germline V gene. The V and J ends lost 4 bases and 4 bases respectively, with 8 bases between them. The DNA for the CDR3 is TGCGCCAGCAGCGGGTTCGGAGAGACCCAGTACTTC. This gives the protein CASSGFGETQYF. The variable domain in full, completed from reference TRBV5-1 and TRBJ2-5, reads KAGVTQTPRYLIKTRGQQVTLSCSPISGHRSVSWYQQTPGQGLQFLFEYFSETQRNKGNFPGRFSGRQFSNSRSEMNVSTLELGDSALYLCASSGFGETQYFGPGTRLLVL.

The V gene is TRBV5-6, the J gene TRBJ2-2; the D gene is possibly TRBD1 (5 bases). CDR3 size: 16 residues. CDR1 and CDR2 from the germline V gene are SGHDT and YYEEEE. Trimming removed 0 bases from V and 1 base from J, with 10 bases in between. CDR3 sequence (DNA): TGTGCCAGCAGCTTGGGTACACAGGTGAACACCGGGGAGCTGTTTTTT. Encoded protein: CASSLGTQVNTGELFF.

This clonotype has a handful of counts. This rearrangement joins TRBV25-1 to TRBJ1-4; D not resolved. The V gene's germline CDR1 is MGHDK and CDR2 SYGVNS. V gave up 2 bases and J gave up 5 bases, with 15 bases separating them. The CDR3 has 16 residues. The CDR3 DNA is TGTGCCAGCAGTGAAGTATTCGGCGTAAGAAATGAAAAACTGTTTTTT. It specifies CASSEVFGVRNEKLFF.

This clonotype was seen many times. The chain uses TRBV5-6 and TRBJ2-7; TRBD2 is a possible D gene (5 bases). Germline loops: CDR1 SGHDT, CDR2 YYEEEE. The V gene lost 7 bases and the J gene lost 4 bases, with 12 bases spanning the gap. This CDR3 has 12 residues. As DNA, the CDR3 is TGTGCCAGCTCTTTAGGAGGTTACGAGCAGTACTTC. Translation: CASSLGGYEQYF. Together with reference TRBV5-6 and TRBJ2-7, the CDR3 gives the full variable domain: DAGVTQSPTHLIKTRGQQVTLRCSPKSGHDTVSWYQQALGQGPQFIFQYYEEEERQRGNFPDRFSGHQFPNYSSELNVNALLLGDSALYLCASSLGGYEQYFGPGTRLTVT.

At least ten counts were recorded for this clonotype. The J gene is TRBJ2-7, the V gene TRBV18; 7 bases match TRBD1. The CDR3 has 16 amino acids. Germline lookup yields CDR1 KGHSH and CDR2 LQKENI. With V trimmed by 5 bases and J by 6 bases, 16 bases remained unmatched. The CDR3 DNA reads TGTGCCAGCTCAGCAGGAACTGGACAGGTTGTGGGCGAGCAGTACTTC. Translated: CASSAGTGQVVGEQYF.

This clonotype was counted between two and nine times. The V call is TRBV24-1, the J call TRBJ2-3, with 9 bases fitting TRBD1. Germline lookup yields CDR1 KGHDR and CDR2 SFDVKD. This CDR3 is built from 15 residues. The ends lost 5 bases at V and 4 bases at J; junction bases unmatched: 6. CDR3 residues: CATSVGTGIADTQYF. CDR3 bases: TGTGCCACCAGTGTCGGGACAGGGATCGCAGATACGCAGTATTTT.

The chain links TRBV4-2 to TRBJ1-1; 8 nucleotides line up with TRBD1. The germline gives CDR1 LGHNA, CDR2 YNFKEQ. CDR3 length: 14 amino acids. V dropped 1 base and J dropped 5; count of bases not matched to a gene: 3. CDR3 DNA: TGTGCCAGCAGCCAAGTACAGGGGGGGACTGAAGCTTTCTTT. Translated, it gives CASSQVQGGTEAFF.

This clonotype was observed a handful of times. The rearrangement links TRBV7-2 to TRBJ2-3; a possible D gene is TRBD2 (6 bases). Germline values: CDR1 SGHTA, CDR2 FQGNSA. Deletions cut 5 bases from V and 0 bases from J, with 9 bases between. The CDR3 spans 14 residues. The DNA for the CDR3 is TGTGCCAGCAGCCGACTAGATAGCACAGATACGCAGTATTTT. Translating it yields CASSRLDSTDTQYF.

This clonotype was recorded a few times. The chain combines TRBV12-3 or TRBV12-4 with TRBJ1-2, with no clear D. There are 12 residues in the CDR3. The V end was cut by 4 bases, the J end by 7 bases, with 10 bases between. The CDR3 reads CASSSRQLGYTF. CDR3 sequence (DNA): TGTGCCAGCAGTTCCAGACAACTTGGCTACACCTTC.

This clonotype was observed a handful of times. CDR3: CASSLIGDLGTEAFF. CDR3 bases: TGCGCCAGCAGCTTGATTGGGGATCTCGGCACTGAAGCTTTCTTT. The chain combines TRBV5-1 with TRBJ1-1, with D uncertain. CDR3 size: 15 residues. Germline CDR1 and CDR2: SGHRS and YFSETQ. V dropped 1 base and J dropped 4 bases, with 14 bases sitting between them.

This clonotype was picked up many times. The chain couples TRBV7-8 to TRBJ2-5; D is ambiguous. V dropped 1 base and J dropped 2 bases, with 5 bases sitting between them. The CDR3 covers 13 residues. The germline V gene encodes CDR1 SGHVS and CDR2 FQNEAQ. CDR3 DNA: TGTGCCAGCAGCTTAGGACCGCAAGAGACCCAGTACTTC. Amino acids: CASSLGPQETQYF. Supplemented by reference TRBV7-8 and TRBJ2-5, the full variable domain reads GAGVSQSPRYKVAKRGQDVALRCDPISGHVSLFWYQQALGQGPEFLTYFQNEAQLDKSGLPSDRFFAERPEGSVSTLKIQRTQQEDSAVYLCASSLGPQETQYFGPGTRLLVL.